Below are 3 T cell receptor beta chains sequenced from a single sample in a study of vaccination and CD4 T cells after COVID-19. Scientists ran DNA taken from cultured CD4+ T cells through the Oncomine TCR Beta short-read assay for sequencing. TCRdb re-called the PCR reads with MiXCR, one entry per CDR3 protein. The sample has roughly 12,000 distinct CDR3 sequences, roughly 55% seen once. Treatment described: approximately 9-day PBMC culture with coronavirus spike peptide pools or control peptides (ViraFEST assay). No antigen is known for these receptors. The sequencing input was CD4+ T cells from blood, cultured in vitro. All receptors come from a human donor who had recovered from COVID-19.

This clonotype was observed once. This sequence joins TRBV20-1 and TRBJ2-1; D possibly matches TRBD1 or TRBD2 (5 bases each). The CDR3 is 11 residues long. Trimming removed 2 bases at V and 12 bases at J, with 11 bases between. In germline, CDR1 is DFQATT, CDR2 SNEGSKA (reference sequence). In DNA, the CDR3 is TGCAGTGCTAGAAGGCCTGGGGGGCAGTTCTTC. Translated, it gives CSARRPGGQFF.

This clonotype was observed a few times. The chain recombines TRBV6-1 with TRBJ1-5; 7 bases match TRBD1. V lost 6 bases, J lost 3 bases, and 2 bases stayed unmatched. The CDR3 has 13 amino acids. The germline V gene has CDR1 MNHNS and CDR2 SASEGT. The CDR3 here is CASSGTDNQPQHF. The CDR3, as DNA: TGTGCCAGCAGCGGGACAGACAATCAGCCCCAGCATTTT.

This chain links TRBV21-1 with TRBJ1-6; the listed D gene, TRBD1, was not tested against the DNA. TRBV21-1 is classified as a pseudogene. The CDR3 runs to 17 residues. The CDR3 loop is CASSKRGGSSYNSPLHF. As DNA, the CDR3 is TGTGCCAGCAGCAAAAGGGGGGGGAGCTCCTATAATTCACCCCTCCACTTT.